This record concerns one T cell receptor (beta chain) sequence. Its matching antigen is unknown. A clone one base away is much larger, so this may be a read error. The sample is drawn from a study of regulatory T cells in long-lasting Graves disease. Relying on iRepertoire HTBI primers and Arm-PCR of CDR3 regions, the team built TCR beta libraries. TCRdb fed the multiplex PCR reads into MiXCR, producing one record per CDR3 protein. The profile covers roughly 470,000 distinct CDR3 sequences, with around 20% appearing a single time and 6.5% to 10% taken by the ten largest. Trimming pared 0 bases from V and 0 bases from J, leaving 9 bases between. Germline CDR1 DFQATT, CDR2 SNEGSKA (reference sequence). The CDR3 runs 14 residues. Indicated time point: persistent/refractory GD, antithyroid drugs over 5 years with positive TRAb. The TCR library was made from RNA extracted from PBMCs. Under American Thyroid Association guidelines, Graves' disease was diagnosed.

Broader study findings: More public clonotypes were shared by persistent patients (around 2,500) than by new patients (roughly 930). The study found TRBV28, TRBJ1-2 and TRBJ2-5 favored in persistent disease.

The TCR was taken from a female donor with Graves disease. Here the sequenced sample was peripheral blood mononuclear cells (PBMCs), taken when the disease was refractory, from a patient treated with antithyroid drugs. The chain uses TRBV20-1 and TRBJ2-7; D gene ambiguous. The CDR3 region is CSARDTVVSYEQYF. CDR3 sequence (DNA): TGCAGTGCTAGAGATACAGTGGTCTCCTACGAGCAGTACTTC.